Sequencing of this T cell receptor (beta chain) was carried out in a study of CD8+ T cells in alopecia areata. The overall study: C3H/HeJ donors with spontaneous alopecia, roughly 6-12 months old, supplied skin grafts to roughly 7-10-week-old female C3H/HeJ mice. Study results and limitations: TCR sharing was clearer in mice than between patients, perhaps partly owing to patient HLA diversity.

This clone appeared a few times. Antigen unknown. All gene names here are mouse names. Coverage ceases 4 residues before the CDR3 finishes, and the germline J gene fills in the end. The sample carries other DNA sequences with the same CDR3. Sorting of pooled cutaneous lymph node cells used CD4, CD8alpha, NKG2D, NKG2ACE and other markers. Trimming removed 4 bases from V and 1 base from J; junction bases left unmatched: 2. Germline loops: CDR1 LGHNA, CDR2 YNLKQL (reference sequence). The CDR3 is made up of 14 amino acids. RNA extraction was followed by reverse transcription into cDNA, which acted as the sequencing template. Clones were sequenced by immunoSEQ multiplex PCR, and TCRdb holds only the in-frame ones, with some missing. The sample yields 200,000 to 300,000 clones, without any singletons.

Material for sequencing was CD4+ T cells sorted from a lymph node. The sequence came from a C3H/HeJ mouse with alopecia areata. The strain's MHC: H2-k. The rearrangement links TRBV5 to TRBJ2-5; 7 bases are a match to TRBD1. CDR3: CASSPQGDQDTQYF. CDR3 bases read: TGTGCCAGCAGCCCCCAGGGGGACCAAGAC.